The 23 T cell receptor beta chains below come from one sample, sequenced in a study of T cell repertoires in cytomegalovirus infection. One entry per CDR3 protein results from TCRdb running MiXCR on the reads. The table shows 350,000 to 450,000 distinct CDR3 sequences, with about a sixth occurring only once. The sequenced material came from PBMCs. These receptors all stem from a human donor in good health (CMV status not recorded). Some clones in this sample may be carry-over from other donors' samples.

This clonotype was seen repeatedly, ten times or more. The chain is built from TRBV7-2 and TRBJ1-4; D ambiguous. Trimming removed 4 bases from V and 8 bases from J, with 11 bases in between. There are 13 residues in the CDR3. CDR1 SGHTA and CDR2 FQGNSA come from the germline V gene. Here the CDR3 DNA reads TGTGCCAGCAGCTCCTCCGGCGGGGAAAAACTGTTTTTT. Amino acid sequence: CASSSSGGEKLFF.

This clonotype was counted between two and nine times. The J gene is TRBJ2-2, the V gene TRBV5-1, with a tentative D call TRBD1 (6 bases). The CDR3 is 16 residues long. V lost 3 bases to trimming and J lost 5 bases, with 17 bases between them. Germline CDR1 reads SGHRS; CDR2 reads YFSETQ. The CDR3 spells CASSSLRGPGTGELFF. CDR3 in DNA: TGCGCCAGCAGCTCCCTCAGGGGCCCGGGGACCGGGGAGCTGTTTTTT.

This chain uses TRBV20-1 with TRBJ1-2; 9 bases match TRBD1. V was pared by 0 bases and J by 0 bases, with 11 bases of the junction left unmatched. This CDR3 contains 18 residues. Germline V lookup: CDR1 DFQATT, CDR2 SNEGSKA (reference sequence). CDR3 in amino acids: CSAREGIGTGSTNYGYTF. CDR3 nucleotide sequence: TGCAGTGCTAGAGAGGGCATCGGGACAGGGTCGACTAACTATGGCTACACCTTC.

CDR3 protein: CATTPRDGQETQYF. CDR3 in DNA: TGTGCCACCACCCCCCGGGACGGCCAAGAGACCCAGTACTTC. The chain couples TRBV2 to TRBJ2-5, with D tentatively TRBD1 or TRBD2 (5 bases each). Trimming removed 10 bases at V and 1 base at J, with 16 bases between. Germline lookup yields CDR1 SNHLY and CDR2 FYNNEI. The CDR3 sequence is 14 residues long.

This clonotype was seen repeatedly, ten times or more. The chain uses TRBV7-2 and TRBJ2-2; D possibly corresponds to TRBD2 (5 bases). Germline values: CDR1 SGHTA, CDR2 FQGNSA. Trimming pared 6 bases from V and 5 bases from J, leaving 16 bases between. The CDR3 length is 15 residues. The CDR3 nucleotides read TGTGCCAGCAGTCTCGGGATTTCCGGGACCGGGGAGCTGTTTTTT. Translation gives CASSLGISGTGELFF.

Many counts were recorded for this clonotype. V is TRBV7-9 and J is TRBJ2-3; no clear D. The CDR3 consists of 16 residues. In germline, CDR1 is SEHNR, CDR2 FQNEAQ (reference sequence). Trimming cost V 4 bases and J 0 bases, with 14 bases left between them. CDR3 loop: CASSWVTAASTDTQYF. For the CDR3, the DNA is TGTGCCAGCAGCTGGGTGACGGCAGCTAGCACAGATACGCAGTATTTT.

This clonotype was seen a handful of times. The junction differs from germline at one of its ends, possibly a read error. The chain employs TRBV29-1 and TRBJ2-1; D ambiguous. The CDR3 has 12 amino acids. Germline V gene sequence: CDR1 SQVTM, CDR2 ANQGSEA. The CDR3 DNA reads as TGCAGCGTCGAAGGTCCCTACAATGAGCAGTTCTTC. It yields the protein CSVEGPYNEQFF.

Only a few counts were recorded for this clonotype. This chain uses TRBV20-1 with TRBJ1-1; TRBD1 is a possible D gene (6 bases). Germline V gene lookup returns CDR1 DFQATT and CDR2 SNEGSKA (reference sequence). V shed 1 base and J shed 1 base, with 10 bases lying between them. The CDR3 totals 14 residues. In nucleotides, the CDR3 is TGCAGTGCTAGAGCAGGACAGAAGAACACTGAAGCTTTCTTT. Residues: CSARAGQKNTEAFF.

Ten or more counts support this clonotype. The V and J genes are TRBV7-2 and TRBJ2-3; 11 nucleotides line up with TRBD2. Trimming took 5 bases from V and 7 from J; bases not matched to a gene: 8. The CDR3 has 15 residues. CDR1 is SGHTA, CDR2 FQGNSA, per germline. The CDR3 DNA follows: TGTGCCAGCAGCCTCGGGACTAGCGGAACATATACGCAGTATTTT. This encodes CASSLGTSGTYTQYF.

CDR3 region: CSARVSRFSEKLFF. The CDR3 DNA is TGCAGTGCTAGAGTGAGCAGGTTTAGTGAAAAACTGTTTTTT. The chain combines TRBV20-1 with TRBJ1-4; D remains ambiguous. V lost 1 base and J lost 7, with 13 bases in between. Germline V gives CDR1 DFQATT, CDR2 SNEGSKA (reference sequence). This CDR3 comprises 14 residues.

The sample holds a few counts of this clonotype. The chain is built from TRBV2 and TRBJ2-3, with 7 bases fitting TRBD1. This CDR3 region has 13 residues. Trimming took 8 bases from V and 2 from J; bases not matched to a gene: 4. CDR1 SNHLY and CDR2 FYNNEI come from the germline V gene. The DNA for the CDR3 is TGTGCCAGCTTGACAGGGTTCACAGATACGCAGTATTTT. As protein: CASLTGFTDTQYF.

There are many counts of this clonotype. The CDR3, as DNA: TGTGCCAGCACGAGCCATAGCGGAAACACCGGGGAGCTGTTTTTT. Translating it yields CASTSHSGNTGELFF. The chain links TRBV6-2 or TRBV6-3 to TRBJ2-2, with D possibly being TRBD2 (6 bases). The CDR3 extends over 15 amino acids. CDR1 and CDR2 (germline): MNHEY, SVGEGT. Trimming pared 7 bases from V and 2 bases from J, leaving 14 bases between.

The sample holds a few counts of this clonotype. This rearrangement joins TRBV2 to TRBJ1-3, with D unresolved. The CDR3 is made up of 15 amino acids. V lost 7 bases, J lost 0 bases, and 13 bases lay in between. The germline V gene has CDR1 SNHLY and CDR2 FYNNEI. The CDR3 DNA is TGTGCCAGCAACCGGTGGGGAAGCTCTGGAAACACCATATATTTT. As protein: CASNRWGSSGNTIYF.

This clonotype was detected many times. The chain employs TRBV7-2 and TRBJ1-6; D is undetermined. CDR1 and CDR2 (germline): SGHTA, FQGNSA. V was trimmed by 0 bases and J by 9 bases, leaving 9 bases between them. The CDR3 is 14 residues long. CDR3 sequence reads: CASSLAHRGSPLHF. The CDR3 bases are TGTGCCAGCAGCTTAGCCCACCGGGGTTCACCCCTCCACTTT.

This clonotype has a count of ten or more. The chain employs TRBV7-2 and TRBJ2-7, with 8 bases that match TRBD2. With 1 base clipped from V and 12 bases from J, the junction kept 8 bases outside the gene matches. Germline CDR1 is SGHTA and CDR2 is FQGNSA. The CDR3 consists of 13 residues. The CDR3 sequence: CASSLGSQRERYF. The DNA for the CDR3 is TGTGCCAGCAGCTTAGGTTCCCAGCGGGAGAGGTACTTC.

The CDR3 bases are TGTGCCAGCAGTTACTCAGGGAATTACTACGAGCAGTACTTC. It encodes CASSYSGNYYEQYF. This chain joins TRBV6-6 and TRBJ2-7; D gene ambiguous. V gave up 0 bases and J gave up 3 bases, with 9 bases separating them. The CDR3 totals 14 residues. Germline CDR1 and CDR2: MNHNY and SVGAGI (reference sequence).

V gene TRBV6-2 or TRBV6-3 combines with J gene TRBJ1-1, with TRBD1 as a possible D gene (5 bases). V shed 5 bases and J shed 6 bases, with 10 bases lying between them. This CDR3 spans 12 amino acids. Germline V lookup: CDR1 MNHEY, CDR2 SVGEGT. The CDR3 spells CASSRGFAEAFF. CDR3 nucleotides: TGTGCCAGCAGTAGGGGTTTCGCTGAAGCTTTCTTT.

Ten or more counts support this clonotype. The chain has TRBV6-2 or TRBV6-3 and TRBJ2-5; possible D gene TRBD2, 5 bases. The CDR3 is made up of 13 amino acids. The V end was cut by 5 bases, the J end by 5 bases, with 12 bases between. Germline lookup yields CDR1 MNHEY and CDR2 SVGEGT. The CDR3 loop is CASSHTREETQYF. The DNA for the CDR3 is TGTGCCAGCAGTCATACTAGGGAGGAGACCCAGTACTTC.

This clonotype came up many times. The chain couples TRBV7-2 to TRBJ2-7, with 9 positions matching TRBD1. The CDR3 sequence is 15 residues long. With V trimmed by 5 bases and J by 4 bases, 9 bases remained unmatched. The germline V gene encodes CDR1 SGHTA and CDR2 FQGNSA. CDR3 residues: CASSPMGQGLYEQYF. The CDR3 DNA sequence: TGTGCCAGCAGCCCCATGGGACAGGGACTTTACGAGCAGTACTTC.

This clonotype was detected many times. The rearrangement joins TRBV12-3 or TRBV12-4 to TRBJ2-7; the D is unclear. V lost 1 base, J lost 1 base, and 5 bases lay in between. This CDR3 contains 13 residues. The CDR3 region has the DNA TGTGCCAGCAGTTTAGAAGGATCCTACGAGCAGTACTTC. This gives the protein CASSLEGSYEQYF.

The chain links TRBV20-1 to TRBJ1-2, with D perhaps TRBD1 (5 bases). From germline, CDR1 is DFQATT and CDR2 SNEGSKA (reference sequence). The V end was cut by 3 bases, the J end by 3 bases, with 11 bases between. This CDR3 region has 13 residues. CDR3: CSASQGSDYGYTF. CDR3 bases: TGCAGTGCTAGCCAGGGATCGGACTATGGCTACACCTTC.

This sequence joins TRBV12-3 or TRBV12-4 and TRBJ2-1; 7 nucleotides align to TRBD2. J gave up 8 bases and V 5 bases, and 9 bases lay outside the gene matches. CDR3 length: 14 amino acids. The CDR3, as DNA: TGTGCCAGCAGTCCGAGGGGAGGGACGGATGAGCAGTTCTTC. Its translation: CASSPRGGTDEQFF.

This clonotype was picked up a small number of times. The CDR3 sequence is CASSQQGLHEQFF. The CDR3 DNA sequence: TGTGCCAGCTCTCAACAGGGTCTTCATGAGCAGTTCTTC. The V gene is TRBV18, the J gene TRBJ2-1; possible D gene TRBD1, 6 bases. The germline V gene has CDR1 KGHSH and CDR2 LQKENI. Trimming stripped 6 bases from V and 8 bases from J, with 14 bases between. The CDR3 runs 13 residues.